Sequencing of this T cell receptor beta chain was carried out in a study of blood T cell repertoires in COVID-19. On the study more broadly: COVID-19 samples from acute and convalescent phases originated in the United States, Italy and Spain. The analysed material was cDNA or gDNA that came from T cells, B-cell-depleted T cells, or PBMCs.

In the original analysis: Amplification with reference gene primers provided the estimates of nucleated cell counts. Sequenced by immunoSEQ multiplex PCR; TCRdb stores in-frame clones only, minus some. For V, J and clone size, that table is used; D and trimming come from the DNA. The table has more than 85,000 clones, 70% to 90% seen once. Trimming stripped 5 bases from V and 6 bases from J, with 22 bases between. Germline CDR1 and CDR2: LNHDA and SQIVND (reference sequence). The CDR3 runs 16 residues. The J gene is TRBJ1-1, the V gene TRBV19; TRBD1 might be the D (6 bases). Sequenced: peripheral blood. This clonotype originated in a man in his fifties or sixties with active COVID-19. In DNA, the CDR3 is TGTGCCAGTAGTCCGGGCGCGGGGGGGCTTATCGCTGAAGCTTTCTTT. It is translated as CASSPGAGGLIAEAFF.